This TCR beta chain was recovered during a study of a mutant IDH1 vaccine in newly diagnosed glioma. The overall study: Patients under treatment included about 62% males and 37.5% females and had a mean age of approximately 40 years.

Repertoires were generated with immunoSEQ multiplex PCR, while TCRdb's copy carries only in-frame clones and drops some. This sample has tens of thousands of clones, with roughly 82% found just once. Time point meaning: week 23, last vaccination. The vaccine gave 300 ug of a 20-mer mutant IDH1 peptide subcutaneously per dose. In this sample, this clone turned up once. The antigen is undetermined. Between the trimmed V and J ends, which lost 5 bases and 3 bases, there was a span of 10 bases. Germline assignment: CDR1 WNHNN and CDR2 SYGVQD (reference sequence). The length of the CDR3 is 13 residues. The sequence was obtained from a man younger than 45 with glioma. The sequencing used PBMCs, collected from a glioma patient whose treatment included an IDH1 peptide vaccine. This chain links TRBV10-1 with TRBJ2-5; unclear D gene. This CDR3 is CASSNSFKETQYF. The CDR3 DNA sequence: TGCGCCAGCAGTAACAGTTTCAAAGAGACCCAGTACTTC.